These 19 T cell receptor beta chains were all obtained from the same sample, sequenced in a study of T cell responses to AZD1222 COVID-19 vaccine. TCRdb's copy holds only in-frame clones and misses some; the assay was immunoSEQ multiplex PCR. The repertoire holds 75,000 to 90,000 clones, more than 85% seen once, with roughly 4.7% in the top ten. The starting material was peripheral blood, obtained 28 days after the second AZD1222 dose. The receptors come from an adult who received the AZD1222 COVID-19 vaccine.

Written as DNA, the CDR3 is TGCGCCAGCACGGGGAGCCCCTACGAGCAGTACTTC. Translating gives CASTGSPYEQYF. V is TRBV5-1 and J is TRBJ2-7; a possible D gene is TRBD2 (5 bases). The ends were cut back, 6 bases at V and 2 bases at J, with 9 bases in the middle. The germline V gene has CDR1 SGHRS and CDR2 YFSETQ. The CDR3 totals 12 residues.

This clone appeared a single time. This chain links TRBV2 with TRBJ1-1, with D possibly being TRBD1 (5 bases). Germline assignment: CDR1 SNHLY and CDR2 FYNNEI. Trimming shortened V by 0 bases and J by 0 bases, and 5 bases separated the two germline ends. The CDR3 has 14 residues. This chain's CDR3 is CASSEAGVNTEAFF. Here the CDR3 DNA reads TGTGCCAGCAGTGAAGCAGGGGTGAACACTGAAGCTTTCTTT.

The chain recombines TRBV11-3 with TRBJ2-1; 7 bases fit TRBD2. This CDR3 region has 14 residues. CDR1 SGHNT and CDR2 YENEEA come from the germline V gene. With 1 base clipped from V and 8 bases from J, the junction kept 5 bases outside the gene matches. CDR3 in amino acids: CASSLGGEGDEQFF. In nucleotides, the CDR3 is TGTGCCAGCAGCTTAGGGGGGGAGGGCGATGAGCAGTTCTTC. Variable domain in full (rest from reference TRBV11-3 and TRBJ2-1): EAGVVQSPRYKIIEKKQPVAFWCNPISGHNTLYWYLQNLGQGPELLIRYENEEAVDDSQLPKDRFSAERLKGVDSTLKIQPAELGDSAVYLCASSLGGEGDEQFFGPGTRLTVL.

The chain recombines TRBV7-2 with TRBJ1-3; D is unresolved. Germline V lookup: CDR1 SGHTA, CDR2 FQGNSA. The CDR3 consists of 17 residues. Trimming left V 5 bases short and J 1 base short, with 18 bases between. CDR3 region: CASSPQDSLWSGNTIYF. DNA of the CDR3: TGTGCCAGCAGCCCCCAGGACTCCCTGTGGTCTGGAAACACCATATATTTT.

The chain carries TRBV11-2 and TRBJ1-5; D is ambiguous. CDR1 is SGHAT and CDR2 is FQNNGV in the germline V gene. CDR3 size: 13 residues. The V end lost 3 bases, the J end lost 3 bases, and 6 bases lay between the germline ends. CDR3 DNA sequence: TGTGCCAGCAGCTTGGGGAACAATCAGCCCCAGCATTTT. Its protein product is CASSLGNNQPQHF. The full variable domain, in which reference TRBV11-2 and TRBJ1-5 provide the parts outside the CDR3, is EAGVAQSPRYKIIEKRQSVAFWCNPISGHATLYWYQQILGQGPKLLIQFQNNGVVDDSQLPKDRFSAERLKGVDSTLKIQPAKLEDSAVYLCASSLGNNQPQHFGDGTRLSIL.

This rearrangement joins TRBV7-9 to TRBJ2-1; 8 nucleotides agree with TRBD1. From germline, CDR1 is SEHNR and CDR2 FQNEAQ (reference sequence). The CDR3 length is 15 residues. The V gene end was trimmed by 5 bases and the J gene end by 3 bases; junction bases not matched to a gene: 6. The CDR3 DNA follows: TGTGCCAGCAGCCTGCAGGGGGCCGGCTACAATGAGCAGTTCTTC. Translation gives CASSLQGAGYNEQFF.

The chain has TRBV11-2 and TRBJ2-5; no clear D gene. The V end was cut by 1 base, the J end by 5 bases, with 2 bases between. Germline CDR1 reads SGHAT; CDR2 reads FQNNGV. The length of the CDR3 is 11 residues. CDR3: CASSLGETQYF. CDR3 nucleotide sequence: TGTGCCAGCAGCTTAGGGGAGACCCAGTACTTC.

The rearrangement joins TRBV19 to TRBJ1-2; D not certain. Per germline, CDR1 LNHDA and CDR2 SQIVND (reference sequence). This CDR3 region has 16 residues. Trimming removed 3 bases from V and 5 bases from J, with 19 bases in between. CDR3 bases: TGTGCCAGTAGTATGTACGGCCAAGAAAGCGAGTATGGCTACACCTTC. Protein: CASSMYGQESEYGYTF.

The chain has TRBV11-2 and TRBJ2-1; D gene uncertain. Per the germline V gene, CDR1 is SGHAT and CDR2 is FQNNGV. This CDR3 region has 14 residues. The V gene lost 5 bases and the J gene lost 9 bases, with 17 bases spanning the gap. The CDR3 sequence: CASSPGSTESEQFF. DNA for the CDR3: TGTGCCAGCAGCCCCGGCTCTACTGAGAGTGAGCAGTTCTTC. Supplemented by reference TRBV11-2 and TRBJ2-1, the full variable domain reads EAGVAQSPRYKIIEKRQSVAFWCNPISGHATLYWYQQILGQGPKLLIQFQNNGVVDDSQLPKDRFSAERLKGVDSTLKIQPAKLEDSAVYLCASSPGSTESEQFFGPGTRLTVL.

The genes are TRBV7-8 and TRBJ2-4; the D gene is possibly TRBD2 (6 bases). Germline CDR1 SGHVS, CDR2 FQNEAQ. This CDR3 region has 17 residues. With 1 base removed from V and 1 base from J, the gap between germline ends came to 14 bases. This chain's CDR3 is CASSLGGGKVAKNIQYF. The CDR3 bases are TGTGCCAGCAGCTTAGGAGGCGGGAAGGTGGCCAAAAACATTCAGTACTTC.

The genes are TRBV12-3 or TRBV12-4 and TRBJ2-1, with D hard to call. The CDR3 sequence is 13 residues long. V dropped 7 bases and J dropped 8 bases, with 15 bases sitting between them. As DNA, the CDR3 is TGTGCCAGCACCCAGACGGCCCGTTATGAGCAGTTCTTC. It encodes CASTQTARYEQFF.

The table lists this clone with a count of one. The junction and the germline gene differ at one end; a read error may be behind it. The chain employs TRBV28 and TRBJ2-3; the match to TRBD2 covers 9 bases. The germline V gene has CDR1 MDHEN and CDR2 SYDVKM. This CDR3 is built from 16 residues. CDR3 coding DNA: TGTGCCAGCAGTTTGATTACCGGGACTAGCAAAGATACGCAGTATTTT. Protein product: CASSLITGTSKDTQYF.

This clone was recorded once. The chain joins TRBV30 to TRBJ2-3; D remains unclear. Germline V gene data show CDR1 as GTSNPN and CDR2 as SVGIG (reference sequence). V gave up 2 bases and J gave up 4 bases, with 10 bases separating them. There are 13 residues in the CDR3. CDR3 loop: CAWSTRGPDTQYF. CDR3 DNA: TGTGCCTGGAGTACCCGAGGTCCAGATACGCAGTATTTT.

The chain carries TRBV3-1 (or the pseudogene TRBV3-2) and TRBJ2-5, with D possibly matching TRBD1 (6 bases). Trimming removed 4 bases at V and 2 bases at J, with 17 bases between. Germline V gene lookup returns CDR1 LGHDT and CDR2 YNNKEL (reference sequence). CDR3 length equals 16 residues. The CDR3, as DNA: TGTGCCAGCAGCCGAGAGAACGTCGACAGGCAAGAGACCCAGTACTTC. As protein: CASSRENVDRQETQYF.

The gene calls are TRBV11-3 and TRBJ2-5; D unresolved. The CDR3 has 12 residues. Trimming took 5 bases from V and 5 from J, leaving 9 bases between them. Per the germline V gene, CDR1 is SGHNT and CDR2 is YENEEA. CDR3 nucleotides: TGTGCCAGCAGCGCGGACCGGGAGACCCAGTACTTC. Translating gives CASSADRETQYF.

In DNA, the CDR3 is TGTGCCAGCAGCTTGGCCATCCAGGGCACTGAAGCTTTCTTT. Its translation: CASSLAIQGTEAFF. The V gene is TRBV5-4, the J gene TRBJ1-1; D perhaps matches TRBD1 (5 bases). CDR3 size: 14 residues. V shed 0 bases and J shed 4 bases, with 10 bases lying between them. The germline CDR1 and CDR2 sequences are SGHNT and YYREEE (reference sequence).

This clone has just one count. This chain uses TRBV7-7 with TRBJ2-5; perhaps TRBD1 as D (5 bases). The germline V gene has CDR1 SSHAT and CDR2 FNYEAQ (reference sequence). The CDR3 runs to 15 residues. Trimming took off 1 base at V and 5 bases at J, with 14 bases between the two ends. CDR3 amino acids: CASSLVPGIGETQYF. In DNA form, the CDR3 reads TGTGCCAGCAGCTTAGTCCCAGGGATAGGGGAGACCCAGTACTTC. Combining the CDR3 with reference TRBV7-7 and TRBJ2-5 gives the whole variable domain GAGVSQSPRYKVTKRGQDVTLRCDPISSHATLYWYQQALGQGPEFLTYFNYEAQPDKSGLPSDRFSAERPEGSISTLTIQRTEQRDSAMYRCASSLVPGIGETQYFGPGTRLLVL.

The J gene is TRBJ2-7, the V gene TRBV5-4; TRBD2 aligns across 8 bases. Germline V gives CDR1 SGHNT, CDR2 YYREEE (reference sequence). Trimming took 4 bases from V and 6 from J; bases not matched to a gene: 15. CDR3 length: 16 amino acids. CDR3 DNA: TGTGCCAGCAGCCGTCGGGTCGCGGGAGGCTCCAGCGAGCAGTACTTC. Its protein is CASSRRVAGGSSEQYF. Full variable domain (missing parts from reference TRBV5-4 and TRBJ2-7): ETGVTQSPTHLIKTRGQQVTLRCSSQSGHNTVSWYQQALGQGPQFIFQYYREEENGRGNFPPRFSGLQFPNYSSELNVNALELDDSALYLCASSRRVAGGSSEQYFGPGTRLTVT.

V usage is TRBV5-1 and J usage is TRBJ2-5, with 8 bases identical to TRBD1. This CDR3 has 14 residues. Germline V gene lookup returns CDR1 SGHRS and CDR2 YFSETQ. The J segment lost 3 bases and the V segment lost 1 base, leaving 2 bases of the junction unmatched. This chain's CDR3 is CASSLSGGEETQYF. CDR3 DNA: TGCGCCAGCAGCTTGTCAGGGGGCGAAGAGACCCAGTACTTC.